Below are 27 T cell receptor beta chains sequenced from a single sample in a study of blood T cells in healthy people across ages. Alongside a J-beta primer mix, a sample-barcoded 5' primer served in a second PCR lasting roughly 6 to 12 cycles. TCRdb re-derived calls from the 5' RACE reads in MiXCR, one entry per CDR3 protein. Of 630,000 or so distinct CDR3 sequences in the sample, 25% to 35% are singletons; the top ten hold 15% to 17%. The sequencing input was blood. Source of these receptors: a woman older than 75 in good health.

This clonotype was detected ten times or more. J is TRBJ1-2 and V is TRBV6-6; D remains ambiguous. The germline CDR1 and CDR2 sequences are MNHNY and SVGAGI (reference sequence). The V end lost 0 bases, the J end lost 7 bases, and 12 bases lay between the germline ends. The CDR3 runs to 14 residues. In DNA, the CDR3 is TGTGCCAGCAGTTACTCGACCTCTGGTGGTGGCTACACCTTC. This translates into CASSYSTSGGGYTF.

The chain employs TRBV7-2 and TRBJ2-7; the D call may be TRBD1 or TRBD2 (6 bases each). V was trimmed by 7 bases and J by 10 bases, leaving 23 bases between them. Germline V CDR1 and CDR2: SGHTA, FQGNSA. The length of the CDR3 is 14 residues. CDR3 region: CASNPGGTVGAQYF. The CDR3 bases are TGTGCCAGCAACCCTGGCGGGACCGTGGGGGCCCAGTACTTC.

The chain recombines TRBV20-1 with TRBJ1-1, with unresolved D. Germline CDR1 DFQATT, CDR2 SNEGSKA (reference sequence). The CDR3 consists of 12 residues. With 6 bases removed from V and 0 bases from J, the gap between germline ends came to 8 bases. CDR3: CSAKRLNTEAFF. The CDR3 region has the DNA TGCAGTGCGAAACGGTTGAACACTGAAGCTTTCTTT.

This clonotype has only a few counts. The chain is built from TRBV14 and TRBJ1-1; no firm D call. The CDR3 runs 15 residues. The germline V gene encodes CDR1 SGHDN and CDR2 FVKESK. The V gene lost 3 bases and the J gene lost 2 bases, with 13 bases spanning the gap. CDR3 bases: TGTGCCAGCAGCCAGAAAAATTGGGTAAACACTGAAGCTTTCTTT. This gives the protein CASSQKNWVNTEAFF.

This clonotype occurred a few times. J is TRBJ2-3 and V is TRBV12-3 or TRBV12-4; D is tentatively TRBD1 or TRBD2 (5 bases each). The CDR3 spans 15 residues. The V and J ends lost 1 base and 5 bases respectively, with 13 bases between them. As DNA, the CDR3 is TGTGCCAGCAGTTTAGAGTTTGGGGACCGAGATACGCAGTATTTT. Encoded protein: CASSLEFGDRDTQYF.

Only a few counts were recorded for this clonotype. The chain employs TRBV7-8 and TRBJ1-5, with D tentatively TRBD1 (6 bases). This CDR3 has 16 residues. The germline V gene encodes CDR1 SGHVS and CDR2 FQNEAQ. Deletions cut 0 bases from V and 4 bases from J, with 13 bases between. The CDR3, as DNA: TGTGCCAGCAGCTTAGCTAGACGCAGGGGAAATCAGCCCCAGCATTTT. It translates to CASSLARRRGNQPQHF.

Concerning this clonotype: A read error may explain this, as a much larger clone is one base away. This chain links TRBV12-3 or TRBV12-4 with TRBJ2-7; 8 positions match TRBD1. V lost 6 bases to trimming and J lost 3 bases; unmatched junction nucleotides: 13. The CDR3 totals 16 residues. CDR3 sequence (DNA): TGTGCCAGCAGGCAAACAGGACAGGGACAAAGCTACGAGCAGTACTTC. It is translated as CASRQTGQGQSYEQYF.

Turning to this clonotype: The junction departs from germline at one end; a sequencing error may be responsible. The chain recombines TRBV6-2 or TRBV6-3 with TRBJ1-2; D unresolved. The CDR3 extends over 13 amino acids. Germline lookup yields CDR1 MNHEY and CDR2 SVGEGT. CDR3 DNA: TGTGCCGGCAGTTATACACCCCGGGAGGGCTACACCTTC. Its protein is CAGSYTPREGYTF.

Written as DNA, the CDR3 is TGTGCCAGCAGCATTAACAGGGCCTCACCCCTCCACTTT. Encoded protein: CASSINRASPLHF. The chain joins TRBV7-2 to TRBJ1-6; D is perhaps TRBD1 (6 bases). V dropped 5 bases and J dropped 10 bases, with 12 bases sitting between them. This CDR3 is built from 13 residues. CDR1 and CDR2 from the germline V gene are SGHTA and FQGNSA.

This clonotype was seen a few times. The chain combines TRBV18 with TRBJ2-5; no definite D call. V was pared by 3 bases and J by 4 bases, with 18 bases between. CDR3 length equals 16 residues. Per germline, CDR1 KGHSH and CDR2 LQKENI. CDR3 sequence reads: CASSPELLEALETQYF. The DNA of the CDR3 is TGTGCCAGCTCACCCGAGTTACTTGAGGCATTAGAGACCCAGTACTTC.

This clonotype showed up just a few times. The chain has TRBV30 and TRBJ2-7, with 11 positions matching TRBD2. The CDR3 has 16 residues. Trimming cost V 0 bases and J 4 bases; bases outside gene matches: 8. The germline gives CDR1 GTSNPN, CDR2 SVGIG (reference sequence). The CDR3 protein is CAWSVLAGASFYEQYF. In nucleotides, the CDR3 is TGTGCCTGGAGTGTACTAGCGGGGGCGTCGTTTTACGAGCAGTACTTC.

This clonotype was seen at least ten times. This chain uses TRBV6-2 or TRBV6-3 with TRBJ2-7, with 9 bases matching TRBD1. J gave up 2 bases and V 5 bases, and 4 bases lay outside the gene matches. The V gene's germline CDR1 is MNHEY and CDR2 SVGEGT. The CDR3 has 14 residues. This chain's CDR3 is CASSAGTGPYEQYF. The DNA of the CDR3 is TGTGCCAGCAGTGCCGGGACAGGGCCCTACGAGCAGTACTTC.

Many counts were recorded for this clonotype. The rearrangement links TRBV5-1 to TRBJ1-4; D may be TRBD1 (5 bases). V was cut by 2 bases and J by 7 bases, with 18 bases left in between. The CDR3 consists of 16 residues. CDR1 and CDR2 (germline): SGHRS, YFSETQ. CDR3 nucleotides: TGCGCCAGCAGCTTCCAAACCCCCAGGGTGGGTGAAAAACTGTTTTTT. Protein sequence: CASSFQTPRVGEKLFF.

Only a few counts were recorded for this clonotype. The V call is TRBV6-1, the J call TRBJ1-1, with D unclear. Germline assignment: CDR1 MNHNS and CDR2 SASEGT. Deletions cut 6 bases from V and 0 bases from J, with 8 bases between. CDR3 size: 13 residues. CDR3 amino acids: CASRIGMNTEAFF. The CDR3 DNA is TGTGCCAGCAGAATTGGAATGAACACTGAAGCTTTCTTT.

There are many counts of this clonotype. This sequence joins TRBV15 and TRBJ2-1; 10 bases align to TRBD1. This CDR3 spans 15 amino acids. The V and J ends lost 5 bases and 5 bases, in that order; junction bases with no gene match: 6. Germline values: CDR1 LNHNV, CDR2 YYDKDF (reference sequence). The CDR3 protein is CATSPRDRGNNEQFF. The CDR3, as DNA: TGTGCCACCAGCCCCCGGGACAGGGGAAACAATGAGCAGTTCTTC.

About this clonotype itself: Since a much larger clone is just one base distant, this may be a read error. The gene calls are TRBV11-2 and TRBJ2-3, with D possibly being TRBD1 or TRBD2 (5 bases each). There are 14 residues in the CDR3. Germline V CDR1 and CDR2: SGHAT, FQNNGV. The CDR3 nucleotides are TGTGCCAGCAGTAGAGGCGGGTACACAGGTACGCAGTATTTT. It encodes CASSRGGYTGTQYF.

This clonotype was seen once. The rearrangement links TRBV6-6 to TRBJ2-3; TRBD2 agrees at 11 bases. J lost 4 bases, V lost 4 bases, and 7 bases had no gene match. From germline, CDR1 is MNHNY and CDR2 SVGAGI (reference sequence). The CDR3 runs 16 residues. The CDR3: CASSFSGGARPDTQYF. The CDR3 DNA reads as TGTGCCAGCAGTTTTAGCGGGGGGGCCCGGCCAGATACGCAGTATTTT.

The chain employs TRBV28 and TRBJ2-7; D perhaps matches TRBD1 (6 bases). CDR3 length equals 12 residues. The V gene lost 9 bases and the J gene lost 9 bases, with 18 bases spanning the gap. Germline lookup yields CDR1 MDHEN and CDR2 SYDVKM. The CDR3 sequence: CASRDRSMGQYF. The CDR3 DNA reads TGTGCCAGTAGAGACAGGTCAATGGGGCAGTACTTC.

This clonotype was detected many times. This may be a read error, as it is one base from a much larger clone. The genes are TRBV5-1 and TRBJ2-3; D is possibly TRBD1 or TRBD2 (5 bases each). The V gene's germline CDR1 is SGHRS and CDR2 YFSETQ. The V end was cut by 3 bases, the J end by 6 bases, with 14 bases between. There are 14 residues in the CDR3. The DNA of the CDR3 is TGCGCCAGCAGCTGGGGGTCACTGAGGGATACGCAGTATTTT. Its protein product is CASSWGSLRDTQYF.

To note about this clonotype: A much more abundant neighbour one base away suggests this may be a read error. J is TRBJ2-7 and V is TRBV12-3 or TRBV12-4; no reliable D call. Trimming left V 0 bases short and J 7 bases short, with 16 bases between. The CDR3 runs to 15 residues. CDR3 nucleotide sequence: TGTGCCAGCAGTTTAGCGGCGGATTCCTACAATGAGCAGTACTTC. This codes for CASSLAADSYNEQYF.

This chain joins TRBV3-1 and TRBJ2-2, with D possibly TRBD2 on 6 matching bases. The CDR3 loop spans 15 amino acids. V lost 1 base, J lost 13 bases, and 19 bases lay in between. Germline CDR1 is LGHDT and CDR2 is YNNKEL (reference sequence). CDR3 coding DNA: TGTGCCAGCAGCCAAGGAGGGACTCTCTTTGGGTGGCTGTTTTTT. Its protein product is CASSQGGTLFGWLFF.

This clonotype was seen a few times. One base away lies a much larger clone, so this may be a sequencing read error. V gene TRBV11-2 combines with J gene TRBJ2-7, with 7 positions matching TRBD2. Looked up from germline, CDR1 is SGHAT and CDR2 is FQNNGV. The junction had 14 bases not matched to a gene; V was cut back by 5 bases and J by 7 bases. The CDR3 length is 15 residues. The CDR3 coding sequence is TGTGCCAGCAGCCCGTTCCTAGCGGTTAGCCATGAGCAGTACTTC. Translation gives CASSPFLAVSHEQYF.

The chain couples TRBV7-2 to TRBJ1-3; unclear D gene. CDR1 SGHTA and CDR2 FQGNSA come from the germline V gene. The CDR3 has 16 amino acids. The V gene lost 2 bases and the J gene lost 0 bases, with 11 bases spanning the gap. DNA of the CDR3: TGTGCCAGCAGCTTACTTACACCGGACTCTGGAAACACCATATATTTT. Translated, it gives CASSLLTPDSGNTIYF. The full variable domain, in which reference TRBV7-2 and TRBJ1-3 provide the parts outside the CDR3, is GAGVSQSPSNKVTEKGKDVELRCDPISGHTALYWYRQSLGQGLEFLIYFQGNSAPDKSGLPSDRFSAERTGGSVSTLTIQRTQQEDSAVYLCASSLLTPDSGNTIYFGEGSWLTVV.

This clonotype has at least ten counts. The rearrangement links TRBV7-8 to TRBJ2-1, with 12 nucleotides matching TRBD2. The CDR3 is 15 residues long. J lost 8 bases, V lost 5 bases, and 7 bases had no gene match. CDR1 SGHVS and CDR2 FQNEAQ come from the germline V gene. CDR3 sequence: CASSAGTSGLHEQFF. The CDR3 nucleotides are TGTGCCAGCAGCGCCGGGACTAGCGGGTTGCATGAGCAGTTCTTC.

The chain uses TRBV11-2 and TRBJ1-4, with 7 bases that match TRBD1. The CDR3 has 15 residues. CDR1 is SGHAT and CDR2 is FQNNGV in the germline V gene. Trimming took 5 bases from V and 0 from J; bases not matched to a gene: 3. CDR3 coding DNA: TGTGCCAGCAGCGGAACAGGGGCAACTAATGAAAAACTGTTTTTT. This translates into CASSGTGATNEKLFF.

This clonotype came up many times. The rearrangement uses TRBV20-1 and TRBJ2-3; weak D call: TRBD2 (5 bases). In germline, CDR1 is DFQATT, CDR2 SNEGSKA (reference sequence). The length of the CDR3 is 13 residues. DNA for the CDR3: TGCAGCACCCAGGCCGGGGTGGTGGATACGCAGTATTTT. Protein product: CSTQAGVVDTQYF.

The chain joins TRBV28 to TRBJ1-1; D perhaps matches TRBD1 (5 bases). Trimming removed 10 bases at V and 0 bases at J, with 15 bases between. CDR1 is MDHEN and CDR2 is SYDVKM in the germline V gene. This CDR3 has 14 amino acids. CDR3 sequence: CATQGTYMNTEAFF. The CDR3 region has the DNA TGTGCCACCCAGGGAACTTACATGAACACTGAAGCTTTCTTT.